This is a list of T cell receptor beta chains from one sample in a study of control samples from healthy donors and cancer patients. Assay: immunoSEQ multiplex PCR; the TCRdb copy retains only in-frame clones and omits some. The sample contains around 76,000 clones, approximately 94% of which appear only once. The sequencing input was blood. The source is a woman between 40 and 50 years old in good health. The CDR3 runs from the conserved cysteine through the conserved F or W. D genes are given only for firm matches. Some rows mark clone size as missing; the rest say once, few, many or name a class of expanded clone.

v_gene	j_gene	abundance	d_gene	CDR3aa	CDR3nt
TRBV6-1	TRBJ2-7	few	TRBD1	CASSEEGQPSYEQYF	TGTGCCAGCAGTGAAGAGGGACAGCCCTCCTACGAGCAGTACTTC
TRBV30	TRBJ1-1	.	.	CAWSVSSRETSYGAFF	TGTGCCTGGAGTGTATCGTCCAGGGAAACCTCCTACGGAGCTTTCTTT
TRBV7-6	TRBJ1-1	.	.	CASSLGWGREGIRTEAFF	TGTGCCAGCAGCTTAGGGTGGGGCAGGGAAGGAATTAGGACTGAAGCTTTCTTT
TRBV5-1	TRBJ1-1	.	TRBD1	CASSFNTPGQGGAFF	TGCGCCAGCAGCTTTAATACGCCGGGACAGGGGGGAGCTTTCTTT
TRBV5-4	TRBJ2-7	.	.	CASSLGTAKREYF	TGTGCCAGCAGCTTGGGGACGGCAAAGAGGGAGTACTTC
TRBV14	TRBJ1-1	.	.	CASSQGGIGKGEAFF	TGTGCCAGCAGCCAAGGAGGTATAGGAAAGGGAGAAGCTTTCTTT
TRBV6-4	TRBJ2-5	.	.	CASSPSGEGETQYF	TGTGCCAGCAGTCCATCGGGAGAAGGGGAGACCCAGTACTTC
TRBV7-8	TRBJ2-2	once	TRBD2	CASSSIAGNTGELFF	TGTGCCAGCAGCTCAATAGCGGGGAACACCGGGGAGCTGTTTTTT
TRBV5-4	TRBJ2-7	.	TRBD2	CASSFERGGEQYF	TGTGCCAGCAGCTTCGAGCGGGGGGGGGAGCAGTACTTC
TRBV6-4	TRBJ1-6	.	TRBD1	CASSEQGGNSPLHF	TGTGCCAGCAGTGAACAGGGGGGTAATTCACCCCTCCACTTT
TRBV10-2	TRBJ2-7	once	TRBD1	CASSEGTAAYEQYF	TGCGCCAGCAGTGAGGGGACAGCCGCCTACGAGCAGTACTTC
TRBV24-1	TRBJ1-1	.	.	CATSDFGTEAFF	TGTGCCACCAGTGATTTTGGCACTGAAGCTTTCTTT
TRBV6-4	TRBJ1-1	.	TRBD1	CASRGQGAGTEAFF	TGTGCCAGCAGGGGACAGGGGGCAGGCACTGAAGCTTTCTTT
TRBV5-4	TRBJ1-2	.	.	CASSSSDMGYTF	TGTGCCAGCAGCTCATCGGATATGGGCTACACCTTC
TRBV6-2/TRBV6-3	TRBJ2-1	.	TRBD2	CASSRALAGEINEQFF	TGTGCCAGCAGCCGAGCCCTAGCGGGGGAGATTAATGAGCAGTTCTTC
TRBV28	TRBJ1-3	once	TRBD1	CASSYPSWTGGNTIYF	TGTGCCAGCAGCTACCCCTCTTGGACAGGGGGAAACACCATATATTTT
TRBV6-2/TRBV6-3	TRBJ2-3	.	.	CASSKSPPRYATSTDTQYF	TGTGCCAGCAGTAAATCCCCCCCACGATACGCGACTAGCACAGATACGCAGTATTTT
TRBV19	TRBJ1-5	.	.	CASSPSPGHISNQPQHF	TGTGCCAGTAGTCCTTCACCGGGACACATTAGCAATCAGCCCCAGCATTTT
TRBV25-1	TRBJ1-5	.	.	CASSEGGGQPQHF	TGTGCCAGCAGTGAGGGTGGGGGTCAGCCCCAGCATTTT
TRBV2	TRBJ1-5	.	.	CASSEGAGGNQPQHF	TGTGCCAGCAGTGAGGGGGCCGGCGGCAATCAGCCCCAGCATTTT
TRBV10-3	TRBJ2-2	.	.	CATEGLNTGELFF	TGTGCCACGGAGGGCCTAAACACCGGGGAGCTGTTTTTT
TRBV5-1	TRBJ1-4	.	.	CASSRVPATNEKLFF	TGCGCCAGCAGCCGCGTACCGGCCACTAATGAAAAACTGTTTTTT
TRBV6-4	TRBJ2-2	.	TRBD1	CASSRDRNTGELFF	TGTGCCAGCAGCCGGGACAGGAACACCGGGGAGCTGTTTTTT
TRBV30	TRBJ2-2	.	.	CAWHEGAGPGELFF	TGTGCCTGGCACGAGGGGGCGGGACCCGGGGAGCTGTTTTTT
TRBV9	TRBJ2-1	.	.	CASSVAAYNEQFF	TGTGCCAGCAGCGTAGCAGCCTACAATGAGCAGTTCTTC
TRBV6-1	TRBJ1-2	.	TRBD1	CASSEDQGGFYGYTF	TGTGCCAGCAGTGAAGATCAGGGGGGCTTCTATGGCTACACCTTC
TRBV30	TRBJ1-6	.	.	CACPRDRNNSPLHF	TGTGCCTGCCCGAGAGACAGAAACAATTCACCCCTCCACTTT
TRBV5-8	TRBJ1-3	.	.	CASSLQGRVSGNTIYF	TGTGCCAGCAGCTTACAGGGAAGGGTCTCTGGAAACACCATATATTTT
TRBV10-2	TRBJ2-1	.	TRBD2	CASLAGGKVEQFF	TGCGCCAGCTTAGCGGGAGGTAAGGTTGAGCAGTTCTTC
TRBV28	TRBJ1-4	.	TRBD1	CASSPRANRGPVEKLFF	TGTGCCAGCAGTCCTAGGGCAAACAGGGGGCCGGTTGAAAAACTGTTTTTT
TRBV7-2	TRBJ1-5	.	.	CASSPRDEQPQHF	TGTGCCAGCAGCCCCCGGGACGAACAGCCCCAGCATTTT
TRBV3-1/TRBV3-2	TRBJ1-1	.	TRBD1	CASSPGQGGGTEAFF	TGTGCCAGCAGCCCGGGACAGGGAGGGGGCACTGAAGCTTTCTTT
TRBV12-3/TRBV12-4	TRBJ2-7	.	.	CASSMTGWWEQYF	TGTGCCAGCAGCATGACAGGTTGGTGGGAGCAGTACTTC
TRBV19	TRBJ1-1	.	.	CASRRLGTTSVTEAFF	TGTGCCAGTAGGAGACTGGGGACCACAAGTGTCACTGAAGCTTTCTTT
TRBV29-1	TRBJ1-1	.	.	CTSGRTEAFF	TGCACATCAGGGCGCACTGAAGCTTTCTTT
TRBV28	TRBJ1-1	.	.	CASTSGVVAFF	TGTGCCAGCACATCTGGGGTTGTAGCTTTCTTT
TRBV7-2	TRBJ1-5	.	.	CASSFDAQPQHF	TGTGCCAGCAGCTTCGATGCCCAGCCCCAGCATTTT
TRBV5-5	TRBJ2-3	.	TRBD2	CASSPFAGADTQYF	TGTGCCAGCAGCCCATTTGCGGGAGCTGATACGCAGTATTTT
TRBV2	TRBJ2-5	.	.	CASSVLAVSQETQYF	TGTGCCAGCAGTGTCCTAGCAGTTTCCCAAGAGACCCAGTACTTC
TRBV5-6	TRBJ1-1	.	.	CASTWKPGNTEAFF	TGTGCCAGCACCTGGAAACCCGGGAACACTGAAGCTTTCTTT
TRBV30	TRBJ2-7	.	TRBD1	CAWSGEQGVYEQYF	TGTGCCTGGAGTGGGGAACAGGGGGTCTACGAGCAGTACTTC
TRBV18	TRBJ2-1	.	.	CASSPALYNEQFF	TGTGCCAGCTCACCGGCATTGTACAATGAGCAGTTCTTC
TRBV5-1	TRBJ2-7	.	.	CASSAGHTRYEQYF	TGCGCCAGCAGCGCGGGACATACACGCTACGAGCAGTACTTC
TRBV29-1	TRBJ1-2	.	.	CSVGRSAAYGYTF	TGCAGCGTTGGAAGATCGGCAGCCTATGGCTACACCTTC
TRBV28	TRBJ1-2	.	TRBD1	CASSDRDYGYTF	TGTGCCAGCAGCGACAGGGACTATGGCTACACCTTC
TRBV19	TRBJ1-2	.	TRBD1	CASRDQGVYGYTF	TGTGCCAGTAGAGATCAGGGGGTTTATGGCTACACCTTC